Shown below are 26 T cell receptor beta chains from a single sample sequenced in a study of long-term antiretroviral therapy in people with HIV. Version v3.0 of the immunoSEQ assay was performed at survey level. Data came from immunoSEQ multiplex PCR; TCRdb stores just in-frame clones and leaves some out. This sample yields 22,000 or so clones, of which roughly 84% are seen a single time; 3.5% to 5% belongs to the top ten. The sequencing here drew on unsorted PBMCs, taken 5.9 years after starting antiretroviral therapy. The receptors here all came from a man under 40 with HIV.

The chain has TRBV6-1 and TRBJ1-1, with 7 bases that match TRBD1. Germline lookup yields CDR1 MNHNS and CDR2 SASEGT. Trimming at V came to 8 bases and at J to 5 bases, leaving 8 bases not matched to a gene. The CDR3 totals 13 residues. DNA of the CDR3: TGTGCCAGCCGGACAGGACGGGTTACTGAAGCTTTCTTT. It encodes CASRTGRVTEAFF.

The chain is built from TRBV5-1 and TRBJ2-3, with 8 positions matching TRBD2. The CDR3 length is 15 residues. V dropped 4 bases and J dropped 0; count of bases not matched to a gene: 4. Germline values: CDR1 SGHRS, CDR2 YFSETQ. The chain's CDR3 is CASSLPSGSTDTQYF. CDR3 bases: TGCGCCAGCAGCCTCCCTAGCGGGAGCACAGATACGCAGTATTTT.

CDR3 DNA: TGCAGTGCTAGGGAGGGGGGAGGCTACACCTTC. Translation: CSAREGGGYTF. The rearrangement uses TRBV20-1 and TRBJ1-2, with D perhaps TRBD1 (6 bases). The CDR3 is 11 residues long. V lost 3 bases, J lost 8 bases, and 10 bases lay in between. Germline V lookup: CDR1 DFQATT, CDR2 SNEGSKA (reference sequence).

The rearrangement joins TRBV7-8 to TRBJ2-1, with a weak D call TRBD1 (6 bases). The V gene's germline CDR1 is SGHVS and CDR2 FQNEAQ. The CDR3 loop spans 13 amino acids. V lost 6 bases to trimming and J lost 8 bases, with 14 bases between them. CDR3 in amino acids: CASRTGLRDEQFF. CDR3 nucleotides: TGTGCCAGCAGAACAGGGTTGAGGGATGAGCAGTTCTTC.

This rearrangement joins TRBV10-3 to TRBJ1-1; D is perhaps TRBD1 (5 bases). The CDR3 loop spans 15 amino acids. Between the trimmed V and J ends, which lost 3 bases and 4 bases, there was a span of 15 bases. CDR1 and CDR2 from the germline V gene are ENHRY and SYGVKD. This CDR3 reads CAISDNSGRLTEAFF. DNA of the CDR3: TGTGCCATCAGTGATAATTCAGGGAGGCTCACTGAAGCTTTCTTT.

The chain links TRBV11-2 to TRBJ2-3, with 16 bases that match TRBD2. Germline loops: CDR1 SGHAT, CDR2 FQNNGV. The length of the CDR3 is 17 residues. V lost 7 bases, J lost 8 bases, and 12 bases stayed unmatched. The DNA of the CDR3 is TGTGCCAGCACCCCCCCCGGGACTAGCGGGAGGGGAGGTACGCAGTATTTT. It is translated as CASTPPGTSGRGGTQYF. The full variable domain, completed using reference TRBV11-2 and TRBJ2-3, is EAGVAQSPRYKIIEKRQSVAFWCNPISGHATLYWYQQILGQGPKLLIQFQNNGVVDDSQLPKDRFSAERLKGVDSTLKIQPAKLEDSAVYLCASTPPGTSGRGGTQYFGPGTRLTVL.

This chain links TRBV9 with TRBJ2-1; unclear D gene. With 4 bases removed from V and 8 bases from J, the gap between germline ends came to 10 bases. Germline V gene lookup returns CDR1 SGDLS and CDR2 YYNGEE. The CDR3 runs 12 residues. The CDR3 sequence is CASSSPSDEQFF. The CDR3 DNA is TGTGCCAGCAGCTCCCCTTCTGATGAGCAGTTCTTC.

This chain uses TRBV30 with TRBJ1-1, with 9 positions matching TRBD1. With 5 bases clipped from V and 1 base from J, the junction kept 2 bases outside the gene matches. Germline V gene data show CDR1 as GTSNPN and CDR2 as SVGIG (reference sequence). This CDR3 is built from 13 residues. As DNA, the CDR3 is TGTGCCTGGCCGGGACAGGGGAACACTGAAGCTTTCTTT. It encodes CAWPGQGNTEAFF.

The chain recombines TRBV14 with TRBJ1-1, with TRBD1 matching 7 bases. This CDR3 comprises 12 residues. Trimming at V came to 6 bases and at J to 7 bases, leaving 5 bases not matched to a gene. Germline loops: CDR1 SGHDN, CDR2 FVKESK. CDR3: CASSRGPFEAFF. The CDR3 bases are TGTGCCAGCAGTAGGGGGCCATTTGAAGCTTTCTTT. Full variable domain (outside the CDR3, taken from reference TRBV14 and TRBJ1-1): EAGVTQFPSHSVIEKGQTVTLRCDPISGHDNLYWYRRVMGKEIKFLLHFVKESKQDESGMPNNRFLAERTGGTYSTLKVQPAELEDSGVYFCASSRGPFEAFFGQGTRLTVV.

In this sample, this clone turned up once. The CDR3 sequence is CASSVFPASGSGGETQYF. DNA of the CDR3: TGTGCCAGCAGCGTATTTCCTGCTAGCGGGAGTGGCGGAGAGACCCAGTACTTC. The chain carries TRBV9 and TRBJ2-5; 10 nucleotides agree with TRBD2. The CDR3 length is 18 residues. Per germline, CDR1 SGDLS and CDR2 YYNGEE. V trimming: 1 base; J trimming: 4 bases; junction bases outside the gene matches: 13.

This clone was counted a few times. This rearrangement joins TRBV4-3 to TRBJ2-3; no definite D call. The ends were cut back, 3 bases at V and 4 bases at J, with 14 bases in the middle. CDR1 is LGHNA and CDR2 is YSLEER in the germline V gene. CDR3 length: 15 amino acids. The CDR3 loop is CASSQGMSLADTQYF. In DNA, the CDR3 is TGCGCCAGCAGCCAGGGTATGTCTTTAGCAGATACGCAGTATTTT.

The CDR3 loop is CASSQDRQGEETQYF. The DNA for the CDR3 is TGCGCCAGCAGCCAAGATAGGCAGGGGGAAGAGACCCAGTACTTC. This chain uses TRBV4-3 with TRBJ2-5, with 7 bases fitting TRBD1. Germline CDR1 and CDR2: LGHNA and YSLEER. The junction had 4 bases not matched to a gene; V was cut back by 0 bases and J by 3 bases. The CDR3 sequence is 15 residues long.

The rearrangement uses TRBV27 and TRBJ2-2; D might be TRBD2 (7 bases). From germline, CDR1 is MNHEY and CDR2 SMNVEV (reference sequence). The V end was cut by 6 bases, the J end by 6 bases, with 14 bases between. This CDR3 contains 14 residues. CDR3 region: CASSKGGAAGELFF. CDR3 coding DNA: TGTGCCAGCAGCAAGGGGGGGGCGGCCGGGGAGCTGTTTTTT.

V is TRBV4-3 and J is TRBJ2-3; D ambiguous. The CDR3 spans 15 residues. The V end lost 0 bases, the J end lost 0 bases, and 7 bases lay between the germline ends. CDR1 is LGHNA, CDR2 YSLEER, per germline. The CDR3 nucleotides are TGCGCCAGCAGCCAAGATTTCGGGAGCACAGATACGCAGTATTTT. Translated, it gives CASSQDFGSTDTQYF.

This clone has more than one count but fewer than ten. This chain connects TRBV6-5 to TRBJ2-7, with D perhaps TRBD1 (6 bases). V lost 7 bases to trimming and J lost 6 bases, with 16 bases between them. This CDR3 is built from 13 residues. The germline gives CDR1 MNHEY, CDR2 SVGAGI. In nucleotides, the CDR3 is TGTGCCAGCAAACAGACAGGTAGAGGCGAGCAGTACTTC. Translation: CASKQTGRGEQYF.

The rearrangement uses TRBV10-3 and TRBJ2-1; 8 bases line up with TRBD2. The CDR3 totals 18 residues. CDR1 and CDR2 from the germline V gene are ENHRY and SYGVKD. After removal of 1 base from V and 10 bases from J, the junction contained 18 bases not matched to a gene. CDR3 loop: CAISELGLAGTGDEEQFF. DNA of the CDR3: TGTGCCATCAGTGAGTTGGGCTTAGCGGGAACTGGGGATGAAGAGCAGTTCTTC.

This chain uses TRBV7-3 with TRBJ2-2; 13 nucleotides match TRBD2. Germline values: CDR1 SGHTA, CDR2 FQGTGA. CDR3 length: 18 residues. The V and J ends lost 2 bases and 0 bases, in that order; junction bases with no gene match: 3. The CDR3 nucleotides are TGTGCCAGCAGCTTAGGACTAGCGGGGGCCTCGAACACCGGGGAGCTGTTTTTT. It codes for CASSLGLAGASNTGELFF.

The sample holds a few counts of this clone. This chain connects TRBV5-4 to TRBJ1-2; D is ambiguous. Trimming took 6 bases from V and 6 from J, leaving 18 bases between them. This CDR3 has 14 amino acids. Looked up from germline, CDR1 is SGHNT and CDR2 is YYREEE (reference sequence). The chain's CDR3 is CASTPDGVRNGYTF. CDR3 DNA: TGTGCCAGCACCCCCGATGGGGTCAGAAATGGCTACACCTTC.

V is TRBV4-2 and J is TRBJ2-5; perhaps D is TRBD1 or TRBD2 (5 bases each). V lost 9 bases and J lost 1, with 15 bases in between. The CDR3 covers 14 residues. CDR1 is LGHNA and CDR2 is YNFKEQ in the germline V gene. For the CDR3, the DNA is TGTGCCAGTTCGGGTTCGGGACCCCAAGAGACCCAGTACTTC. As protein: CASSGSGPQETQYF.

The V gene is TRBV7-9, the J gene TRBJ2-7; 7 bases map to TRBD1. CDR3 size: 16 residues. Germline CDR1 and CDR2: SEHNR and FQNEAQ (reference sequence). The trim removed 6 bases at V and 7 bases at J, leaving 18 bases unmatched. The CDR3 loop is CASRPNTGAGVREQYF. The CDR3 DNA sequence: TGTGCCAGCAGGCCTAACACAGGGGCCGGCGTTAGAGAGCAGTACTTC.

The V and J genes are TRBV9 and TRBJ2-2; 7 nucleotides align to TRBD2. V trimming: 1 base; J trimming: 3 bases; junction bases outside the gene matches: 15. Germline assignment: CDR1 SGDLS and CDR2 YYNGEE. CDR3 length: 19 amino acids. CDR3 residues: CASSVSGRLRETDTGELFF. The CDR3 nucleotides read TGTGCCAGCAGCGTATCCGGGAGGCTCCGGGAGACGGACACCGGGGAGCTGTTTTTT.

The chain joins TRBV5-4 to TRBJ2-1; 12 nucleotides align to TRBD1. J gave up 1 base and V 4 bases, and 9 bases lay outside the gene matches. CDR3 size: 18 residues. Looked up from germline, CDR1 is SGHNT and CDR2 is YYREEE (reference sequence). The CDR3 coding sequence is TGTGCCAGCAGCCCCCGGGACAGGGGGCGGGGATCCTACAATGAGCAGTTCTTC. It is translated as CASSPRDRGRGSYNEQFF.

By sample fraction, this clone is medium-sized. This chain links TRBV2 with TRBJ2-7, with D hard to call. Per the germline V gene, CDR1 is SNHLY and CDR2 is FYNNEI. The CDR3 runs 11 residues. V gave up 7 bases and J gave up 4 bases, with 8 bases separating them. The chain's CDR3 is CASTEFYEQYF. The CDR3 DNA follows: TGTGCCAGCACCGAGTTTTACGAGCAGTACTTC.

The chain carries TRBV19 and TRBJ2-7; the D is unclear. The V end was cut by 4 bases, the J end by 6 bases, with 13 bases between. Germline CDR1 LNHDA, CDR2 SQIVND (reference sequence). This CDR3 region has 13 residues. The CDR3 reads CASSKQTGFEQYF. The CDR3 DNA reads as TGTGCCAGTAGTAAGCAGACGGGTTTCGAGCAGTACTTC.

J is TRBJ2-3 and V is TRBV7-7; 7 positions match TRBD2. Germline lookup yields CDR1 SSHAT and CDR2 FNYEAQ (reference sequence). The CDR3 covers 15 residues. V lost 2 bases to trimming and J lost 6 bases; unmatched junction nucleotides: 8. This chain's CDR3 is CASSLTSDRNDTQYF. For the CDR3, the DNA is TGTGCCAGCAGCTTAACTAGCGACCGTAACGATACGCAGTATTTT. Complete variable domain (other parts from reference TRBV7-7 and TRBJ2-3): GAGVSQSPRYKVTKRGQDVTLRCDPISSHATLYWYQQALGQGPEFLTYFNYEAQPDKSGLPSDRFSAERPEGSISTLTIQRTEQRDSAMYRCASSLTSDRNDTQYFGPGTRLTVL.

The V and J genes are TRBV5-1 and TRBJ2-3; maybe TRBD1 (6 bases). The CDR3 totals 15 residues. Germline V gene sequence: CDR1 SGHRS, CDR2 YFSETQ. The ends were cut back, 2 bases at V and 2 bases at J, with 12 bases in the middle. The CDR3 bases are TGCGCCAGCAGCTTAGGACAGACAGTCACAGATACGCAGTATTTT. This sequence encodes CASSLGQTVTDTQYF.